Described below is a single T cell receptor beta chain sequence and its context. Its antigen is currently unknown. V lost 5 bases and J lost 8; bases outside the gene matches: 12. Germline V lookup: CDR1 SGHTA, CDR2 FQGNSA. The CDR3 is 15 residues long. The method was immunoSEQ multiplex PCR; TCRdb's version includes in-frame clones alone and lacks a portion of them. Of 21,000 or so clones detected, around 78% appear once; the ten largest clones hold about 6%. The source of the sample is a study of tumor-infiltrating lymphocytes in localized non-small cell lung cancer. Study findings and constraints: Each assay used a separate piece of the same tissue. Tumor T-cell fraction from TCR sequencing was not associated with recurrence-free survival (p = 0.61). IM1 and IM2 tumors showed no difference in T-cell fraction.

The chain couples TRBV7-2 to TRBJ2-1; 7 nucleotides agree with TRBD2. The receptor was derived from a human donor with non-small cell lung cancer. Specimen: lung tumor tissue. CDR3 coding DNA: TGTGCCAGCAGCGCTACTGGACTAGTCATCGATGAGCAGTTCTTC. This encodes CASSATGLVIDEQFF.